A single sample is the source of the 27 T cell receptor beta chains below, sequenced in a study of regulatory T cells in long-lasting Graves disease. Time point reported: newly diagnosed GD, antithyroid drugs for less than 3 months. The TCR library was made from RNA that had been extracted from PBMCs in TRIzol. To make TCR beta libraries, researchers used iRepertoire HTBI primers and Arm-PCR of CDR3 regions. TCRdb reprocessed the multiplex PCR reads with MiXCR, giving one entry per CDR3 protein. Here the sample spans a few hundred thousand distinct CDR3 sequences, roughly 13% being singletons. Another study also made use of these data, one on T cells in Graves' hyperthyroidism and ophthalmopathy.

Material: peripheral blood mononuclear cells (PBMCs), obtained at new diagnosis, from a patient treated with antithyroid drugs. These receptors were obtained from a man between 25 and 39 years old with Graves disease.

This rearrangement joins TRBV12-3 or TRBV12-4 to TRBJ2-5; 8 bases match TRBD2. The CDR3 length is 15 residues. Trimming took 1 base from V and 0 from J; bases not matched to a gene: 1. The CDR3 loop is CASSLVAGHQETQYF. For the CDR3, the DNA is TGTGCCAGCAGTTTAGTAGCGGGACACCAAGAGACCCAGTACTTC.

This chain joins TRBV5-1 and TRBJ1-1; 7 nucleotides align to TRBD1. The CDR3 consists of 14 residues. The V segment lost 7 bases and the J segment 5 bases; nucleotides outside the gene matches: 11. Germline CDR1 and CDR2: SGHRS and YFSETQ. The chain's CDR3 is CASQPGQQGTEAFF. The CDR3 bases are TGCGCCAGCCAACCGGGACAGCAAGGGACTGAAGCTTTCTTT.

This clonotype came up once. The CDR3 DNA is TGTGCCAGCAGCTTACTAGGGGGGACGCTCTACAATGAGCAGTTCTTC. Its translation is CASSLLGGTLYNEQFF. The V gene is TRBV7-9, the J gene TRBJ2-1; D may match TRBD1 or TRBD2 (6 bases each). Germline V CDR1 and CDR2: SEHNR, FQNEAQ (reference sequence). Trimming shortened V by 2 bases and J by 3 bases, and 14 bases separated the two germline ends. The CDR3 extends over 16 amino acids. Drawing the rest from reference TRBV7-9 and TRBJ2-1, the complete variable domain is DTGVSQNPRHKITKRGQNVTFRCDPISEHNRLYWYRQTLGQGPEFLTYFQNEAQLEKSRLLSDRFSAERPKGSFSTLEIQRTEQGDSAMYLCASSLLGGTLYNEQFFGPGTRLTVL.

There are many counts of this clonotype. The chain links TRBV27 to TRBJ1-2; 8 nucleotides agree with TRBD1. The CDR3 is 14 residues long. Germline lookup yields CDR1 MNHEY and CDR2 SMNVEV (reference sequence). The junction had 4 bases not matched to a gene; V was cut back by 0 bases and J by 7 bases. CDR3 sequence: CASSLSTGESGYTF. The CDR3 region has the DNA TGTGCCAGCAGTTTATCGACAGGGGAATCTGGCTACACCTTC.

This clonotype was picked up many times. The V gene is TRBV20-1, the J gene TRBJ1-5, with D possibly being TRBD1 (5 bases). Germline V lookup: CDR1 DFQATT, CDR2 SNEGSKA (reference sequence). CDR3 length equals 13 residues. Trimming stripped 1 base from V and 2 bases from J, with 6 bases between. Written as DNA, the CDR3 is TGCAGTGCTAGAGTACAGGGCAATCAGCCCCAGCATTTT. Protein: CSARVQGNQPQHF.

This clonotype was seen at least ten times. The chain's CDR3 is CASSSNRDSGRPGRFGELFF. The CDR3 DNA is TGTGCCAGCAGCTCTAATCGGGATAGCGGGAGGCCCGGAAGGTTCGGGGAGCTGTTTTTT. This sequence joins TRBV12-3 or TRBV12-4 and TRBJ2-2; 10 bases match TRBD2. V trimming: 6 bases; J trimming: 7 bases; junction bases outside the gene matches: 23. The CDR3 is made up of 20 amino acids.

About this clonotype: Possible read error: a much larger clone is one base away. The genes are TRBV29-1 and TRBJ2-7; D call uncertain. The DNA end lines up better with TRBJ2-1; the J call may be wrong. This CDR3 is built from 13 residues. Germline CDR1 is SQVTM and CDR2 is ANQGSEA. CDR3 sequence: CSVGGSRENEQFF. The CDR3 DNA reads as TGCAGCGTTGGCGGTTCAAGGGAAAATGAGCAGTTCTTC.

This clonotype was counted many times. V is TRBV5-1 and J is TRBJ2-7, with TRBD1 matching 9 bases. J gave up 4 bases and V 3 bases, and 5 bases lay outside the gene matches. Per the germline V gene, CDR1 is SGHRS and CDR2 is YFSETQ. The CDR3 is made up of 14 amino acids. In DNA form, the CDR3 reads TGCGCCAGCAGCTCCAGGGACAGGGTTTACGAGCAGTACTTC. It is translated as CASSSRDRVYEQYF.

This clonotype was seen many times. V gene TRBV30 combines with J gene TRBJ2-1; maybe TRBD1 (5 bases). Germline values: CDR1 GTSNPN, CDR2 SVGIG (reference sequence). V was pared by 0 bases and J by 10 bases, with 7 bases between. The CDR3 covers 11 residues. CDR3 coding DNA: TGTGCCTGGAGTGTAGGGGTAGAGCAGTTCTTC. This codes for CAWSVGVEQFF.

This clonotype was recorded at least ten times. The genes are TRBV27 and TRBJ2-2; D uncertain. There are 11 residues in the CDR3. V was pared by 8 bases and J by 4 bases, with 5 bases between. CDR1 and CDR2 from the germline V gene are MNHEY and SMNVEV (reference sequence). This chain's CDR3 is CASRSTGELFF. DNA for the CDR3: TGTGCCAGCCGTAGCACCGGGGAGCTGTTTTTT.

This clonotype showed up many times. The V call is TRBV11-2, the J call TRBJ2-5; a possible D gene is TRBD1 (6 bases). V was pared by 0 bases and J by 3 bases, with 14 bases between. This CDR3 has 16 residues. Germline CDR1 SGHAT, CDR2 FQNNGV. The CDR3: CASSLDGGRVKETQYF. CDR3 DNA sequence: TGTGCCAGCAGCTTAGATGGGGGCAGAGTTAAAGAGACCCAGTACTTC.

This clonotype was found many times. The chain recombines TRBV6-1 with TRBJ2-7, with TRBD1 identical over 10 bases. CDR1 is MNHNS, CDR2 SASEGT, per germline. V was pared by 7 bases and J by 5 bases, with 5 bases of the junction left unmatched. This CDR3 region has 13 residues. The CDR3 loop is CASIRDRGDEQYF. The CDR3, as DNA: TGTGCCAGCATCCGGGACAGGGGTGACGAGCAGTACTTC.

This clonotype was seen at least ten times. This chain uses TRBV6-1 with TRBJ2-7; 11 nucleotides align to TRBD1. This CDR3 is built from 12 residues. The V gene end was trimmed by 9 bases and the J gene end by 6 bases; junction bases not matched to a gene: 4. Germline CDR1 and CDR2: MNHNS and SASEGT. CDR3 in DNA: TGTGCCAGTGGGACAGGGGGTTCCGAGCAGTACTTC. Its protein product is CASGTGGSEQYF.

This clonotype has at least ten counts. The chain is built from TRBV9 and TRBJ1-1; TRBD1 agrees at 7 bases. CDR3 length: 14 amino acids. The J segment lost 0 bases and the V segment lost 3 bases, leaving 2 bases of the junction unmatched. Germline V gene lookup returns CDR1 SGDLS and CDR2 YYNGEE. For the CDR3, the DNA is TGTGCCAGCAGCGCGACAGGGATGAACACTGAAGCTTTCTTT. Amino acids: CASSATGMNTEAFF. The whole variable domain, remainder taken from reference TRBV9 and TRBJ1-1, is DSGVTQTPKHLITATGQRVTLRCSPRSGDLSVYWYQQSLDQGLQFLIQYYNGEERAKGNILERFSAQQFPDLHSELNLSSLELGDSALYFCASSATGMNTEAFFGQGTRLTVV.

The CDR3 DNA reads as TGTGCCAGCAGTTTGACAGGGTCCGTCTATGGCTACACCTTC. It encodes CASSLTGSVYGYTF. The chain carries TRBV12-3 or TRBV12-4 and TRBJ1-2; 7 bases match TRBD1. After removal of 3 bases from V and 4 bases from J, the junction contained 5 bases not matched to a gene. This CDR3 spans 14 amino acids.

This clonotype was observed a handful of times. The rearrangement links TRBV12-3 or TRBV12-4 to TRBJ2-7; D is ambiguous. Trimming took off 6 bases at V and 6 bases at J, with 12 bases between the two ends. The CDR3 is made up of 12 amino acids. The CDR3 DNA sequence: TGTGCCAGCAGCCTGCTGTATATCGAGCAGTACTTC. Protein product: CASSLLYIEQYF.

The chain is built from TRBV30 and TRBJ2-2; no definite D call. The germline V gene has CDR1 GTSNPN and CDR2 SVGIG (reference sequence). CDR3 length equals 14 residues. Between the trimmed V and J ends, which lost 5 bases and 2 bases, there was a span of 12 bases. The CDR3 is CAWGQIANTGELFF. In DNA form, the CDR3 reads TGTGCCTGGGGGCAGATCGCTAACACCGGGGAGCTGTTTTTT.

This clonotype was seen more than once but under ten times. The chain recombines TRBV24-1 with TRBJ2-1, with no clear D. The germline CDR1 and CDR2 sequences are KGHDR and SFDVKD. Trimming left V 7 bases short and J 2 bases short, with 8 bases between. The CDR3 is made up of 13 amino acids. The CDR3 sequence: CATRAGTYNEQFF. CDR3 DNA: TGTGCCACCAGGGCAGGAACCTACAATGAGCAGTTCTTC.

This chain joins TRBV9 and TRBJ1-1, with no clear D. CDR3 length: 16 residues. V was pared by 2 bases and J by 0 bases, with 14 bases between. CDR1 is SGDLS and CDR2 is YYNGEE in the germline V gene. CDR3 nucleotide sequence: TGTGCCAGCAGCGTCTTTGTAGGCAGCATGAACACTGAAGCTTTCTTT. Protein product: CASSVFVGSMNTEAFF.

This clonotype has a count of ten or more. The chain has TRBV10-1 and TRBJ1-6; unclear D gene. Deletions cut 8 bases from V and 5 bases from J, with 13 bases between. The CDR3 runs 14 residues. Germline V gives CDR1 WNHNN, CDR2 SYGVQD (reference sequence). The CDR3 loop is CASGPGRDNSPLHF. CDR3 DNA: TGCGCCAGCGGGCCCGGACGGGATAATTCACCCCTCCACTTT.

About this clonotype: This sequence may be a read error, since a much larger clone differs from it by one base. V is TRBV5-1 and J is TRBJ1-2; D unclear. The length of the CDR3 is 14 residues. Looked up from germline, CDR1 is SGHRS and CDR2 is YFSETQ. The CDR3 spells CTSSSDGRDYGYTF. CDR3 bases: TGCACCAGCAGCTCCGACGGGAGGGACTATGGCTACACCTTC.

This rearrangement joins TRBV29-1 to TRBJ2-1, with TRBD2 matching 12 bases. V lost 3 bases to trimming and J lost 9 bases; unmatched junction nucleotides: 3. The CDR3 runs 13 residues. Germline V lookup: CDR1 SQVTM, CDR2 ANQGSEA. CDR3 sequence: CSVEASGRAEQFF. As DNA, the CDR3 is TGCAGCGTTGAGGCTAGCGGGAGGGCTGAGCAGTTCTTC.

Many counts were recorded for this clonotype. The chain has TRBV20-1 and TRBJ2-5, with 7 nucleotides matching TRBD1. Germline V gene lookup returns CDR1 DFQATT and CDR2 SNEGSKA (reference sequence). V was clipped by 4 bases and J by 5 bases; unmatched bases: 7. The CDR3 covers 13 residues. The CDR3 nucleotides read TGCAGTGCTAACACAGGGGCGCGGGAGACCCAGTACTTC. This sequence encodes CSANTGARETQYF.

This clonotype was counted many times. This rearrangement joins TRBV24-1 to TRBJ2-5; no clear D. Between the trimmed V and J ends, which lost 3 bases and 0 bases, there was a span of 10 bases. This CDR3 spans 15 amino acids. Germline assignment: CDR1 KGHDR and CDR2 SFDVKD. Here the CDR3 DNA reads TGTGCCACCAGTGATCGTCGCCTGTACCAAGAGACCCAGTACTTC. It translates to CATSDRRLYQETQYF.

This clonotype showed up many times. V and J are TRBV7-8 and TRBJ2-3; TRBD2 matches 8 bases. Germline CDR1 SGHVS, CDR2 FQNEAQ. This CDR3 has 16 amino acids. The trim removed 1 base at V and 1 base at J, leaving 4 bases unmatched. The CDR3 here is CASSLGELAGTDTQYF. The CDR3, as DNA: TGTGCCAGCAGCTTAGGTGAACTAGCGGGCACAGATACGCAGTATTTT.

The rearrangement joins TRBV24-1 to TRBJ1-1; unclear D gene. CDR3 size: 15 residues. Trimming took 2 bases from V and 6 from J, leaving 15 bases between them. Germline-derived CDR1 and CDR2 are KGHDR and SFDVKD. This CDR3 reads CATSDSSHETAEAFF. The DNA of the CDR3 is TGTGCCACCAGTGATTCTTCCCATGAGACGGCTGAAGCTTTCTTT.

This clonotype has at least ten counts. V is TRBV20-1 and J is TRBJ2-2, with D possibly TRBD1 on 5 matching bases. CDR1 is DFQATT and CDR2 is SNEGSKA in the germline V gene (reference sequence). This CDR3 spans 14 amino acids. Trimming left V 3 bases short and J 4 bases short, with 12 bases between. The CDR3, as DNA: TGCAGTGCTAGTCTCAGGGAACCCACCGGGGAGCTGTTTTTT. This gives the protein CSASLREPTGELFF.